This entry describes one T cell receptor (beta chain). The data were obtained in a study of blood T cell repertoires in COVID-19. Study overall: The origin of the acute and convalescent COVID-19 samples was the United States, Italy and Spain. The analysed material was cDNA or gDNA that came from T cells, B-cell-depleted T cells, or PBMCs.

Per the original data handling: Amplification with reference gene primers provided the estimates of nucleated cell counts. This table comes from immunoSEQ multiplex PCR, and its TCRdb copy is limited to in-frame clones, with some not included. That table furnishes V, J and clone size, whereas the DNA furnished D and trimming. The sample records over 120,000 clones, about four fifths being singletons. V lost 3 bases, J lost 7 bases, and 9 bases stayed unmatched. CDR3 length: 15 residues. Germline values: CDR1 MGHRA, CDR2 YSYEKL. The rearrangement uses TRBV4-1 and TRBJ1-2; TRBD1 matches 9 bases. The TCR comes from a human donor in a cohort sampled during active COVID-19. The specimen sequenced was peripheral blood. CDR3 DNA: TGCGCCAGCAGCCATTTCACAGGGGGCGCAAGTGGCTACACCTTC. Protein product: CASSHFTGGASGYTF.